This T cell receptor (beta chain) was sequenced for a study of blood T cell repertoires in COVID-19. Study information: Material from acute and convalescent COVID-19 was sourced from the United States, Italy and Spain. Sample material is recorded as cDNA or gDNA derived from T cells, B-cell-depleted T cells, or PBMCs.

Unmatched junction bases numbered 6, after V lost 0 bases and J lost 4 bases. The germline CDR1 and CDR2 sequences are SGHRS and YFSETQ. This CDR3 has 15 amino acids. Authors' analysis steps: Amplification with reference gene primers provided the estimates of nucleated cell counts. Clones were sequenced by immunoSEQ multiplex PCR, and TCRdb holds only the in-frame ones, with some missing. D and trimming come from the DNA, and the V and J calls and clone size come from that table. This table has about 190,000 clones, about 89% appearing once. The gene calls are TRBV5-1 and TRBJ2-7, with 8 bases identical to TRBD1. The sample comprised peripheral blood. The TCR was taken from a middle-aged man with acute or convalescent COVID-19. CDR3 region: CASSLGQGPDYEQYF. CDR3 nucleotides: TGCGCCAGCAGCTTGGGACAGGGGCCCGATTACGAGCAGTACTTC. Drawing the rest from reference TRBV5-1 and TRBJ2-7, the complete variable domain is KAGVTQTPRYLIKTRGQQVTLSCSPISGHRSVSWYQQTPGQGLQFLFEYFSETQRNKGNFPGRFSGRQFSNSRSEMNVSTLELGDSALYLCASSLGQGPDYEQYFGPGTRLTVT.